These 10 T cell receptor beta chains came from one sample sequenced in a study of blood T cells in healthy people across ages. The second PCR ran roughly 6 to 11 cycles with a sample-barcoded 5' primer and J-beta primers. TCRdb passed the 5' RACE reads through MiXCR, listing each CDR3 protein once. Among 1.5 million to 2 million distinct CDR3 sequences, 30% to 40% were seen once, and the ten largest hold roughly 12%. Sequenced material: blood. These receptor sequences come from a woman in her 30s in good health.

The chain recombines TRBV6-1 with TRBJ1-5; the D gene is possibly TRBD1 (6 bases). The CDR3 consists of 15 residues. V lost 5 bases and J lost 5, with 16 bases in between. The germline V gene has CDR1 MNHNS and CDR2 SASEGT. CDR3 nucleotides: TGTGCCAGCAGTCTAGGAGAGAGGGGGGATCAGCCCCAGCATTTT. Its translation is CASSLGERGDQPQHF.

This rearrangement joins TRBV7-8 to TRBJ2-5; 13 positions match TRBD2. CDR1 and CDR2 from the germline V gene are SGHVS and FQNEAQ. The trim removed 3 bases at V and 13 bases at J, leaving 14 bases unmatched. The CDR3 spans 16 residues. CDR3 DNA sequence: TGTGCCAGCAGCTTGACTAGCGGGGGGCTGAACCCCAAGTCGTACTTC. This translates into CASSLTSGGLNPKSYF.

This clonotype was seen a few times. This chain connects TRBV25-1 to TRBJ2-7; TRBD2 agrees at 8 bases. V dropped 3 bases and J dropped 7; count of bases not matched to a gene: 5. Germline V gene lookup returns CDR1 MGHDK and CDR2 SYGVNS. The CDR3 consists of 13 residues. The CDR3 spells CASSDRGGWEQYF. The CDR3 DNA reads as TGTGCCAGCAGTGATCGGGGGGGTTGGGAGCAGTACTTC.

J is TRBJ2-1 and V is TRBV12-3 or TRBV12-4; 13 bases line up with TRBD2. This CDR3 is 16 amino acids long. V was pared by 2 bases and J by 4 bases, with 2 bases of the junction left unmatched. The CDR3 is CASSLTTSGRYNEQFF. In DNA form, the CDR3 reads TGTGCCAGCAGTTTAACGACTAGCGGGAGGTACAATGAGCAGTTCTTC.

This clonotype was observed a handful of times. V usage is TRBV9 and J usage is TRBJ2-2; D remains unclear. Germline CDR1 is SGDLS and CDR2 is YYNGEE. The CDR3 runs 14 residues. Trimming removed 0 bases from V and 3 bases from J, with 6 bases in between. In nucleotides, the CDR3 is TGTGCCAGCAGCGTAGTTTGGGACACCGGGGAGCTGTTTTTT. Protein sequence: CASSVVWDTGELFF.

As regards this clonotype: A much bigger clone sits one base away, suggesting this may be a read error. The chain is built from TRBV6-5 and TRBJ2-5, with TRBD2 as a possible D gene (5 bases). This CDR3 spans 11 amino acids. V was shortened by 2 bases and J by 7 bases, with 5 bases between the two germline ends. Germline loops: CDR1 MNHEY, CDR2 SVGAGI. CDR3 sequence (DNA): TGTGCCAGCAGTTACGGGAGGACCCAGTACTTC. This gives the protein CASSYGRTQYF.

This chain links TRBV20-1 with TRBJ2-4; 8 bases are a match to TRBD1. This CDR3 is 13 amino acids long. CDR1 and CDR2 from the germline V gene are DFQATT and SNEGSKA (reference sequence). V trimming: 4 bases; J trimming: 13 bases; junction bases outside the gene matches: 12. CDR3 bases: TGCAGTGCTAAGCAGGGGGCGTCCTACAAGCAGTACTTC. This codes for CSAKQGASYKQYF.

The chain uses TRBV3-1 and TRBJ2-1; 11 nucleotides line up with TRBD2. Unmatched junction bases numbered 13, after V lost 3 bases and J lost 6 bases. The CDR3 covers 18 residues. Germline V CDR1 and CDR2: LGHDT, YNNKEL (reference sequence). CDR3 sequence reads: CASSHSTALAGAGNEQFF. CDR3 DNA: TGTGCCAGCAGCCATTCTACCGCACTAGCGGGAGCTGGCAATGAGCAGTTCTTC.

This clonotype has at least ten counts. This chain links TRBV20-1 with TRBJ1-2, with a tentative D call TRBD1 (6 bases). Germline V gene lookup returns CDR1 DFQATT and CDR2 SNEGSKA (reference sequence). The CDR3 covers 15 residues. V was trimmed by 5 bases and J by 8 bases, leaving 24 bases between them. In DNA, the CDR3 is TGCAGTGCTTTAAATCCAAAGACAGGCCCGGGCGGCTACACCTTC. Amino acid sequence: CSALNPKTGPGGYTF.

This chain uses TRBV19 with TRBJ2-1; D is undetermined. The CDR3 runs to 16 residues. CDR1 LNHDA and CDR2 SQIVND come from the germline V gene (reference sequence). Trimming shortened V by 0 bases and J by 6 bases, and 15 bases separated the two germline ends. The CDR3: CASSIDRIGGSNEQFF. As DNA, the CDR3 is TGTGCCAGTAGTATAGATAGGATTGGTGGCTCCAATGAGCAGTTCTTC.